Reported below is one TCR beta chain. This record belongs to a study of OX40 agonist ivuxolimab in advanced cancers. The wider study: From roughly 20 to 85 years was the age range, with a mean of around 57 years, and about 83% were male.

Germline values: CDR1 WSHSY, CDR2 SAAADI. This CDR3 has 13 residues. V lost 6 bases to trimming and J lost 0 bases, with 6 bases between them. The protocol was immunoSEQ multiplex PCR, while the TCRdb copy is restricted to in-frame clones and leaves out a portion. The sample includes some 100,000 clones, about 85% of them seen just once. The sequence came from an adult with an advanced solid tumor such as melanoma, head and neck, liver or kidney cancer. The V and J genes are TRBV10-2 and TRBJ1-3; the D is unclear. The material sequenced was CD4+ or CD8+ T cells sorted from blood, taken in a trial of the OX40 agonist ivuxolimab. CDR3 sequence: CASRESSGNTIYF. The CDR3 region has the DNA TGCGCCAGCAGGGAGAGCTCTGGAAACACCATATATTTT.